The 25 T cell receptor beta chains listed next were all sequenced from one sample in a study of cytomegalovirus exposure and HLA in healthy donors. Use of 60 Vbeta and 13 Jbeta primers characterized the PCR. Some clones are missing from TCRdb's copy, which holds only in-frame ones; the method was immunoSEQ multiplex PCR. The sample contains fewer than 200,000 clones, more than 80% of which appear only once. Sequences were obtained from PBMCs. The receptors come from a woman aged 18-30 years in good health and CMV-seropositive.

The chain recombines TRBV27 with TRBJ1-1; TRBD1 might be the D (5 bases). Trimming stripped 5 bases from V and 2 bases from J, with 15 bases between. The V gene's germline CDR1 is MNHEY and CDR2 SMNVEV (reference sequence). There are 15 residues in the CDR3. In nucleotides, the CDR3 is TGTGCCAGCAGTATTACAGGCACTGTAAACACTGAAGCTTTCTTT. Translation: CASSITGTVNTEAFF.

This chain joins TRBV9 and TRBJ1-6; weak D call: TRBD1 (5 bases). Germline-derived CDR1 and CDR2 are SGDLS and YYNGEE. The CDR3 runs 14 residues. Between the trimmed V and J ends, which lost 0 bases and 7 bases, there was a span of 8 bases. In DNA form, the CDR3 reads TGTGCCAGCAGCGTAGCAGGGATCAATTCACCCCTCCACTTT. It specifies CASSVAGINSPLHF.

V usage is TRBV21-1 and J usage is TRBJ1-6. TRBV21-1 is noted as a pseudogene. The CDR3 is 19 residues long. The CDR3 sequence: CASSTIRAGGAGPDSPLHF. CDR3 nucleotide sequence: TGTGCCAGCAGCACAATCAGGGCGGGGGGCGCGGGTCCTGATTCACCCCTCCACTTT.

The V call is TRBV30, the J call TRBJ1-1, with a weak D call TRBD1 (5 bases). Trimming removed 2 bases at V and 0 bases at J, with 7 bases between. Germline values: CDR1 GTSNPN, CDR2 SVGIG (reference sequence). The CDR3 length is 13 residues. The CDR3 region has the DNA TGTGCCTGGAGTCTACAGGTGAACACTGAAGCTTTCTTT. Its translation: CAWSLQVNTEAFF.

The gene calls are TRBV30 and TRBJ1-1, with a possible D match to TRBD1 (6 bases). Trimming took off 5 bases at V and 4 bases at J, with 11 bases between the two ends. The CDR3 loop spans 12 amino acids. Germline CDR1 reads GTSNPN; CDR2 reads SVGIG (reference sequence). The CDR3 spells CAWERDITEAFF. In DNA form, the CDR3 reads TGTGCCTGGGAGAGGGACATCACTGAAGCTTTCTTT.

The chain joins TRBV4-2 to TRBJ2-5; 13 positions agree with TRBD2. The germline V gene has CDR1 LGHNA and CDR2 YNFKEQ. The V and J ends lost 6 bases and 2 bases, in that order; junction bases with no gene match: 6. This CDR3 is built from 16 residues. For the CDR3, the DNA is TGTGCCAGCAGTCTAGGGACTAGCGGGGCACAAGAGACCCAGTACTTC. Residues: CASSLGTSGAQETQYF.

The genes are TRBV4-1 and TRBJ2-1; 12 bases align to TRBD2. With V trimmed by 1 base and J by 9 bases, 10 bases remained unmatched. CDR1 is MGHRA, CDR2 YSYEKL, per germline. This CDR3 is 17 amino acids long. In nucleotides, the CDR3 is TGCGCCAGCAGCCAAGGAGAGGGCGGACTAGCGGGGACTGAGCAGTTCTTC. As protein: CASSQGEGGLAGTEQFF.

This clone was detected a few times. V usage is TRBV5-1 and J usage is TRBJ1-1; no clear D gene. Per germline, CDR1 SGHRS and CDR2 YFSETQ. With 0 bases removed from V and 2 bases from J, the gap between germline ends came to 11 bases. The CDR3 loop spans 15 amino acids. CDR3 coding DNA: TGCGCCAGCAGCTTGGCGCGGGGAAGAAACACTGAAGCTTTCTTT. As protein: CASSLARGRNTEAFF.

V is TRBV5-6 and J is TRBJ2-3; 9 bases align to TRBD2. V was clipped by 4 bases and J by 7 bases; unmatched bases: 10. Germline V gene data show CDR1 as SGHDT and CDR2 as YYEEEE. The CDR3 length is 15 residues. The CDR3 spells CASSRMRAGGHTQYF. The DNA for the CDR3 is TGTGCCAGCAGCCGCATGAGGGCGGGGGGGCATACGCAGTATTTT.

This clone came up a few times. The rearrangement uses TRBV2 and TRBJ1-5; 7 nucleotides match TRBD1. V shed 7 bases, J shed 4 bases, and the junction held 4 bases outside the gene matches. The CDR3 spans 13 residues. Germline CDR1 reads SNHLY; CDR2 reads FYNNEI. CDR3 DNA: TGTGCCAGCAAGGGACAGACAAATCAGCCCCAGCATTTT. Its protein product is CASKGQTNQPQHF.

The chain carries TRBV27 and TRBJ2-7; no reliable D call. The CDR3 sequence is 15 residues long. The germline CDR1 and CDR2 sequences are MNHEY and SMNVEV (reference sequence). With 5 bases removed from V and 8 bases from J, the gap between germline ends came to 22 bases. CDR3 sequence (DNA): TGTGCCAGCAGTAAAATACACAGAGTCTACGTCAAGCAGTACTTC. Translated, it gives CASSKIHRVYVKQYF.

The chain links TRBV9 to TRBJ1-1; 7 bases match TRBD1. V lost 3 bases, J lost 6 bases, and 5 bases stayed unmatched. CDR3 length: 13 amino acids. Looked up from germline, CDR1 is SGDLS and CDR2 is YYNGEE. CDR3 sequence: CASSGTRGAEAFF. The CDR3 DNA reads TGTGCCAGCAGCGGGACCAGGGGGGCTGAAGCTTTCTTT.

The gene calls are TRBV11-2 and TRBJ2-1; 7 nucleotides agree with TRBD1. Germline assignment: CDR1 SGHAT and CDR2 FQNNGV. The CDR3 covers 15 residues. The J segment lost 2 bases and the V segment lost 8 bases, leaving 9 bases of the junction unmatched. DNA for the CDR3: TGTGCCAGCGGGGCACAGGGGTCCCCCTACAATGAGCAGTTCTTC. This sequence encodes CASGAQGSPYNEQFF.

The J gene is TRBJ1-2, the V gene TRBV19; no clear D gene. Trimming shortened V by 6 bases and J by 0 bases, and 14 bases separated the two germline ends. The germline V gene has CDR1 LNHDA and CDR2 SQIVND (reference sequence). The CDR3 runs 15 residues. The CDR3 reads CASSLYGEPNYGYTF. DNA for the CDR3: TGTGCCAGTAGCCTTTACGGGGAACCTAACTATGGCTACACCTTC.

In DNA form, the CDR3 reads TGTGCCAGCAGCTTTACCGGGACAGGGATAGTTGAGCAGTACTTC. Its translation: CASSFTGTGIVEQYF. The chain employs TRBV6-5 and TRBJ2-7; 9 nucleotides align to TRBD1. CDR1 and CDR2 (germline): MNHEY, SVGAGI. The CDR3 length is 15 residues. Trimming removed 6 bases from V and 7 bases from J; junction bases left unmatched: 13.

The chain combines TRBV6-1 with TRBJ2-7; 11 nucleotides align to TRBD2. Germline-derived CDR1 and CDR2 are MNHNS and SASEGT. This CDR3 region has 15 residues. V gave up 5 bases and J gave up 3 bases; unmatched junction bases: 6. This CDR3 is CASSPLAGGRYEQYF. CDR3 DNA: TGTGCCAGCAGTCCTCTAGCGGGGGGCCGCTACGAGCAGTACTTC.

The V call is TRBV28, the J call TRBJ2-7, with TRBD1 as a possible D gene (6 bases). The CDR3 loop spans 15 amino acids. Germline V gene data show CDR1 as MDHEN and CDR2 as SYDVKM. V lost 3 bases, J lost 3 bases, and 15 bases lay in between. CDR3 DNA: TGTGCCAGCAGTTTTCCCGGGACAAGAAGCTACGAGCAGTACTTC. Its translation is CASSFPGTRSYEQYF. The full variable domain, its missing parts supplied by reference TRBV28 and TRBJ2-7, is DVKVTQSSRYLVKRTGEKVFLECVQDMDHENMFWYRQDPGLGLRLIYFSYDVKMKEKGDIPEGYSVSREKKERFSLILESASTNQTSMYLCASSFPGTRSYEQYFGPGTRLTVT.

CDR3 protein: CASSQFGGSYNEQFF. The CDR3 DNA is TGCGCCAGCAGCCAATTTGGCGGCTCCTACAATGAGCAGTTCTTC. The chain employs TRBV4-1 and TRBJ2-1; D is ambiguous. The CDR3 contains 15 residues. Trimming left V 2 bases short and J 0 bases short, with 8 bases between. Germline assignment: CDR1 MGHRA and CDR2 YSYEKL.

The chain uses TRBV7-9 and TRBJ1-6; D call uncertain. Germline-derived CDR1 and CDR2 are SEHNR and FQNEAQ (reference sequence). The CDR3 contains 14 residues. Trimming shortened V by 4 bases and J by 0 bases, and 4 bases separated the two germline ends. CDR3 region: CASSYGSYNSPLHF. The CDR3 bases are TGTGCCAGCAGCTACGGCTCCTATAATTCACCCCTCCACTTT.

This chain links TRBV7-3 with TRBJ2-1; 11 bases align to TRBD2. The V gene end was trimmed by 4 bases and the J gene end by 4 bases; junction bases not matched to a gene: 3. Germline CDR1 and CDR2: SGHTA and FQGTGA. The CDR3 has 15 amino acids. The CDR3 DNA reads TGTGCCAGCAGCTCACTAGCGGGGGCTTACAATGAGCAGTTCTTC. The encoded protein is CASSSLAGAYNEQFF.

This chain joins TRBV5-4 and TRBJ2-7, with 8 bases that match TRBD1. This CDR3 has 15 amino acids. The germline V gene encodes CDR1 SGHNT and CDR2 YYREEE (reference sequence). The J segment lost 4 bases and the V segment lost 2 bases, leaving 8 bases of the junction unmatched. Here the CDR3 reads CASSLSPGGRYEQYF. The CDR3 DNA reads TGTGCCAGCAGCTTATCACCAGGGGGCAGGTACGAGCAGTACTTC.

The chain is built from TRBV28 and TRBJ1-2; D unresolved. Trimming stripped 6 bases from V and 2 bases from J, with 10 bases between. This CDR3 region has 13 residues. CDR1 is MDHEN and CDR2 is SYDVKM in the germline V gene. The DNA of the CDR3 is TGTGCCAGCAGCTCAGGTCGCAACTATGGCTACACCTTC. It is translated as CASSSGRNYGYTF.

The chain recombines TRBV4-1 with TRBJ1-2; 8 positions match TRBD1. In germline, CDR1 is MGHRA, CDR2 YSYEKL. The V gene end was trimmed by 1 base and the J gene end by 1 base; junction bases not matched to a gene: 8. CDR3 size: 17 residues. DNA for the CDR3: TGCGCCAGCAGCCAAGCGATTGCGACAGGGGTTAACTATGGCTACACCTTC. It codes for CASSQAIATGVNYGYTF.

The CDR3 bases are TGTGCCAGCAGTGATCCCCGGGTAGCGGGGAACTACGAGCAGTACTTC. Protein sequence: CASSDPRVAGNYEQYF. The V and J genes are TRBV25-1 and TRBJ2-7; 8 bases line up with TRBD2. Trimming cost V 3 bases and J 3 bases; bases outside gene matches: 10. Germline CDR1 and CDR2: MGHDK and SYGVNS. The length of the CDR3 is 16 residues.

The chain couples TRBV18 to TRBJ1-3, with TRBD1 as a possible D gene (6 bases). V lost 2 bases and J 0 bases, leaving 11 bases between the germline ends. This CDR3 has 16 amino acids. The V gene's germline CDR1 is KGHSH and CDR2 LQKENI. As DNA, the CDR3 is TGTGCCAGCTCACCATCCGGACAGAGCTCTGGAAACACCATATATTTT. It is translated as CASSPSGQSSGNTIYF.